The 22 T cell receptor beta chains listed next were all sequenced from one sample in a study of cytomegalovirus exposure and HLA in healthy donors. With 60 Vbeta and 13 Jbeta primers, the PCR was carried out. Sequenced by immunoSEQ multiplex PCR; TCRdb stores in-frame clones only, minus some. The table includes about 97,000 clones, about 60% detected once. Sequenced input: PBMCs. The receptors originated from a human donor in good health.

This clone was seen only a few times. The CDR3 DNA follows: TGTGCCAGCAGCGTAGTGACGGGAGAGAACGGGGAGCTGTTTTTT. It translates to CASSVVTGENGELFF. The V gene is TRBV9, the J gene TRBJ2-2; D might be TRBD2 (6 bases). Germline V gene data show CDR1 as SGDLS and CDR2 as YYNGEE. The CDR3 is 15 amino acids. The V and J ends lost 0 bases and 7 bases respectively, with 13 bases between them.

The chain combines TRBV6-5 with TRBJ1-2; D is possibly TRBD1 (5 bases). Germline CDR1 is MNHEY and CDR2 is SVGAGI. The CDR3 totals 12 residues. Trimming cost V 4 bases and J 8 bases, with 11 bases left between them. The CDR3, as DNA: TGTGCCAGCAGTTCCGTCGGGGGAGGCTACACCTTC. Amino acid sequence: CASSSVGGGYTF.

This clone has more than one count but fewer than ten. The CDR3 region has the DNA TGTGCCAGCAGCTTACGAAGAGCAGGCACTGAAGCTTTCTTT. It specifies CASSLRRAGTEAFF. The chain uses TRBV7-9 and TRBJ1-1; no firm D call. V dropped 2 bases and J dropped 4 bases, with 11 bases sitting between them. This CDR3 has 14 amino acids. Germline V lookup: CDR1 SEHNR, CDR2 FQNEAQ (reference sequence). Full variable domain (outside the CDR3, taken from reference TRBV7-9 and TRBJ1-1): DTGVSQNPRHKITKRGQNVTFRCDPISEHNRLYWYRQTLGQGPEFLTYFQNEAQLEKSRLLSDRFSAERPKGSFSTLEIQRTEQGDSAMYLCASSLRRAGTEAFFGQGTRLTVV.

The chain couples TRBV21-1 to TRBJ2-7; TRBD1 reflects the table's D call only, with no check against the DNA. TRBV21-1 is marked as a pseudogene. CDR3 size: 15 residues. The CDR3 region is CARAGTGYHSYEQYF. The DNA for the CDR3 is TGTGCCAGAGCCGGGACAGGGTATCACTCCTACGAGCAGTACTTC.

The chain carries TRBV29-1 and TRBJ2-1; 7 positions agree with TRBD1. Germline V gene sequence: CDR1 SQVTM, CDR2 ANQGSEA. There are 14 residues in the CDR3. J gave up 3 bases and V 4 bases, and 6 bases lay outside the gene matches. The CDR3 is CSVVRDSLYNEQFF. CDR3 DNA: TGCAGCGTTGTCCGGGACAGTCTCTACAATGAGCAGTTCTTC.

The chain recombines TRBV6-5 with TRBJ2-1, with TRBD2 matching 9 bases. CDR1 is MNHEY and CDR2 is SVGAGI in the germline V gene. The CDR3 contains 16 residues. V lost 2 bases to trimming and J lost 9 bases; unmatched junction nucleotides: 11. The CDR3 DNA reads as TGTGCCAGCAGTTACCGGACGAGCGGGAGGTTTGGTGAGCAGTTCTTC. This codes for CASSYRTSGRFGEQFF.

The rearrangement joins TRBV11-3 to TRBJ2-7, with 9 bases matching TRBD1. J was trimmed by 3 bases and V by 5 bases; bases with no gene match: 5. Per germline, CDR1 SGHNT and CDR2 YENEEA. CDR3 size: 14 residues. The CDR3 region is CASSTRDRVYEQYF. The CDR3 nucleotides read TGTGCCAGCAGCACCCGGGACAGGGTCTACGAGCAGTACTTC.

The CDR3 protein is CASSAGGSNSPLHF. Here the CDR3 DNA reads TGCGCCAGCAGTGCGGGGGGCTCCAATTCACCCCTCCACTTT. The chain has TRBV5-1 and TRBJ1-6, with a tentative D call TRBD1 (6 bases). The V end was cut by 5 bases, the J end by 7 bases, with 13 bases between. The CDR3 runs to 14 residues. Germline lookup yields CDR1 SGHRS and CDR2 YFSETQ.

The chain employs TRBV7-5 and TRBJ2-2; no DNA check was done on the table's D call, TRBD1. TRBV7-5 constitutes a pseudogene. The CDR3 totals 18 residues. CDR3 in DNA: TGTGTCAGAAGCTTAACCCCTCGTGGCAGGAAGAACACCGGGGAGCTGTTTTTT. Protein: CVRSLTPRGRKNTGELFF.

This clone was detected a few times. The chain carries TRBV13 and TRBJ1-2; 10 nucleotides align to TRBD1. There are 17 residues in the CDR3. Germline V gene lookup returns CDR1 PRHDT and CDR2 FYEKMQ (reference sequence). V shed 4 bases, J shed 4 bases, and the junction held 12 bases outside the gene matches. The CDR3 here is CASSSSKTGGLIYGYTF. CDR3 bases: TGTGCCAGCAGCTCATCCAAGACAGGGGGCCTCATCTATGGCTACACCTTC. Using reference TRBV13 and TRBJ1-2 for the parts outside the CDR3, the full variable domain is AAGVIQSPRHLIKEKRETATLKCYPIPRHDTVYWYQQGPGQDPQFLISFYEKMQSDKGSIPDRFSAQQFSDYHSELNMSSLELGDSALYFCASSSSKTGGLIYGYTFGSGTRLTVV.

This clone was seen only a few times. The chain couples TRBV28 to TRBJ1-6; D unresolved. This CDR3 is built from 13 residues. Trimming removed 6 bases from V and 9 bases from J, with 12 bases in between. CDR1 is MDHEN and CDR2 is SYDVKM in the germline V gene. As DNA, the CDR3 is TGTGCCAGCAGCCCTGCCATCGGTTCACCCCTCCACTTT. Translating it yields CASSPAIGSPLHF.

A few counts support this clone. This chain links TRBV19 with TRBJ2-3; 7 bases fit TRBD1. This CDR3 has 14 amino acids. Trimming at V came to 6 bases and at J to 2 bases, leaving 5 bases not matched to a gene. Germline V gene sequence: CDR1 LNHDA, CDR2 SQIVND (reference sequence). CDR3 protein: CASRPGQLTDTQYF. The DNA of the CDR3 is TGTGCCAGTAGACCGGGACAGCTCACAGATACGCAGTATTTT.

The rearrangement uses TRBV11-2 and TRBJ2-1; a weak D match, TRBD1 (6 bases). This CDR3 is 15 amino acids long. Germline lookup yields CDR1 SGHAT and CDR2 FQNNGV. Trimming took 1 base from V and 9 from J, leaving 16 bases between them. The CDR3 sequence: CASSLVNTGLGEQFF. The CDR3 DNA reads TGTGCCAGCAGCTTAGTCAACACAGGGTTGGGTGAGCAGTTCTTC.

Only a few counts were recorded for this clone. The chain links TRBV6-5 to TRBJ2-1, with 10 bases matching TRBD1. This CDR3 is 15 amino acids long. V shed 5 bases, J shed 2 bases, and the junction held 3 bases outside the gene matches. Germline lookup yields CDR1 MNHEY and CDR2 SVGAGI. The CDR3 nucleotides are TGTGCCAGCAGTCCGGGGACAGGGGCCTACAATGAGCAGTTCTTC. This codes for CASSPGTGAYNEQFF.

This clone was counted only a few times. The CDR3 here is CASSRVESSYEQYF. CDR3 sequence (DNA): TGCGCCAGCAGCCGAGTAGAAAGCTCCTACGAGCAGTACTTC. The V call is TRBV5-1, the J call TRBJ2-7; D is uncertain. The CDR3 sequence is 14 residues long. The germline V gene encodes CDR1 SGHRS and CDR2 YFSETQ. The V and J ends lost 4 bases and 0 bases respectively, with 11 bases between them.

J is TRBJ2-7 and V is TRBV4-1, with 7 bases matching TRBD1. CDR1 and CDR2 (germline): MGHRA, YSYEKL. This CDR3 is 14 amino acids long. Trimming cost V 2 bases and J 6 bases; bases outside gene matches: 7. CDR3 bases: TGCGCCAGCAGCCAACCTAAACAGGGGTCCGAGCAGTACTTC. Translation gives CASSQPKQGSEQYF.

The CDR3 spells CASSLGPAGSYNEQFF. In nucleotides, the CDR3 is TGTGCCAGCAGCTTGGGGCCAGCGGGCTCCTACAATGAGCAGTTCTTC. The rearrangement uses TRBV5-4 and TRBJ2-1; D perhaps matches TRBD2 (6 bases). The CDR3 is made up of 16 amino acids. Trimming left V 0 bases short and J 0 bases short, with 10 bases between. The germline CDR1 and CDR2 sequences are SGHNT and YYREEE (reference sequence).

The gene calls are TRBV30 and TRBJ2-7; TRBD1 matches at 7 bases. This CDR3 is 13 amino acids long. Germline V lookup: CDR1 GTSNPN, CDR2 SVGIG (reference sequence). J gave up 6 bases and V 3 bases, and 8 bases lay outside the gene matches. CDR3 sequence: CAWSRDSIREQYF. Here the CDR3 DNA reads TGTGCCTGGAGCCGGGACAGTATACGCGAGCAGTACTTC.

This sequence joins TRBV5-6 and TRBJ2-3, with 12 bases fitting TRBD2. The CDR3 is made up of 15 amino acids. Germline CDR1 SGHDT, CDR2 YYEEEE. With 4 bases clipped from V and 5 bases from J, the junction kept 5 bases outside the gene matches. The DNA for the CDR3 is TGTGCCAGCAGCCCCTGGGGACTAGCGGGAGATACGCAGTATTTT. Protein: CASSPWGLAGDTQYF.

The chain carries TRBV4-1 and TRBJ2-1, with D possibly being TRBD2 (5 bases). The CDR3 spans 13 residues. With 1 base removed from V and 6 bases from J, the gap between germline ends came to 7 bases. Germline V gene sequence: CDR1 MGHRA, CDR2 YSYEKL. The chain's CDR3 is CASSQVSGNEQFF. The CDR3 nucleotides read TGCGCCAGCAGCCAAGTGAGCGGCAATGAGCAGTTCTTC.

This rearrangement joins TRBV9 to TRBJ2-7; TRBD1 matches at 10 bases. The V gene's germline CDR1 is SGDLS and CDR2 YYNGEE. CDR3 length: 15 residues. The junction had 4 bases not matched to a gene; V was cut back by 0 bases and J by 4 bases. CDR3 sequence reads: CASSVDPGQGYEQYF. CDR3 coding DNA: TGTGCCAGCAGCGTAGACCCGGGACAGGGGTACGAGCAGTACTTC. Combining the CDR3 with reference TRBV9 and TRBJ2-7 gives the whole variable domain DSGVTQTPKHLITATGQRVTLRCSPRSGDLSVYWYQQSLDQGLQFLIQYYNGEERAKGNILERFSAQQFPDLHSELNLSSLELGDSALYFCASSVDPGQGYEQYFGPGTRLTVT.

The chain recombines TRBV30 with TRBJ1-2; TRBD1 is a possible D gene (6 bases). The CDR3 has 16 residues. CDR1 and CDR2 (germline): GTSNPN, SVGIG (reference sequence). Deletions cut 3 bases from V and 3 bases from J, with 20 bases between. The CDR3 protein is CAWRLNNRAGDYGYTF. DNA for the CDR3: TGTGCCTGGAGATTAAACAACAGAGCAGGGGACTATGGCTACACCTTC. The full variable domain, rest sourced from reference TRBV30 and TRBJ1-2, is SQTIHQWPATLVQPVGSPLSLECTVEGTSNPNLYWYRQAAGRGLQLLFYSVGIGQISSEVPQNLSASRPQDRQFILSSKKLLLSDSGFYLCAWRLNNRAGDYGYTFGSGTRLTVV.